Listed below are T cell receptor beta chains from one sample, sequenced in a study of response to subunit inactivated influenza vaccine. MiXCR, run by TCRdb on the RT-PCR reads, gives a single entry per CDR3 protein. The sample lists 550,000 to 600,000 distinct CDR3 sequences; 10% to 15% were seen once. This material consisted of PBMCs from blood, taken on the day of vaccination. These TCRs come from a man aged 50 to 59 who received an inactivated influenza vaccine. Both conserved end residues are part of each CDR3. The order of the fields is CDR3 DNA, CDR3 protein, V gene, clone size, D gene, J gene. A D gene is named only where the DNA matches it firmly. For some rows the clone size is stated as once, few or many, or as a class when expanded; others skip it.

TGTGCCAGCTCACCGGAAAGGAACGAGCAGTACTTC | CASSPERNEQYF | TRBV18 | many | NA | TRBJ2-7
TGTGCCATCAGTGAGTCGGGAGGGGATTCACCCCTCCACTTT | CAISESGGDSPLHF | TRBV10-3 | NA | NA | TRBJ1-6
TGTGCCAGCAGCCAAGCCAGGGTACAGGGAGAGACCCAGTACTTC | CASSQARVQGETQYF | TRBV14 | NA | NA | TRBJ2-5
TGCAGTGCTACCGTACGGGCCCCTAGGGAGGGGCGCACAGATACGCAGTATTTT | CSATVRAPREGRTDTQYF | TRBV20-1 | few | TRBD2 | TRBJ2-3
TGCGCCAGCAGCTTGGGGCCAGGGAGCAATTACGAGCAGTACTTC | CASSLGPGSNYEQYF | TRBV5-1 | few | NA | TRBJ2-7
TGTGCCAGCAGTGATGGGGGGAACCCTGGGGAGACCCAGTACTTC | CASSDGGNPGETQYF | TRBV6-1 | many | NA | TRBJ2-5
TGTGCCAGCAGTTACTCGATTGTCAGGGCTAACTATGGCTACACCTTC | CASSYSIVRANYGYTF | TRBV6-5 | NA | NA | TRBJ1-2
TGTGCCAGCAGGGGCAGGGATTGGACTGAAGCTTTCTTT | CASRGRDWTEAFF | TRBV6-2/TRBV6-3 | few | NA | TRBJ1-1
TGCGCCAGCAGCTTGGTTGTCGGCAGCTCCTACGAGCAGTACTTC | CASSLVVGSSYEQYF | TRBV5-1 | many | NA | TRBJ2-7
TGCGCCAGCAGAAGGACAGGGGGCGCCAAGGGTAGGATTACAGATACGCAGTATTTT | CASRRTGGAKGRITDTQYF | TRBV5-1 | few | TRBD1 | TRBJ2-3
TGTGCCAGCAGCCAAACTAGCGGGACGAACACCGGGGAGCTGTTTTTT | CASSQTSGTNTGELFF | TRBV4-2 | few | TRBD2 | TRBJ2-2
TGCAGCGTGGGACGCGCTCAAGAGACCCAGTACTTC | CSVGRAQETQYF | TRBV29-1 | many | NA | TRBJ2-5
TGTGCCAGCAGCGTTTACGGACTAGCGGGTGCCCTGCGGACCCAGTACTTC | CASSVYGLAGALRTQYF | TRBV7-9 | NA | TRBD2 | TRBJ2-5
TGTGCCAGCAGTTTCATCGCGGCTTTAAGTGGGGCCAACGTCCTGACTTTC | CASSFIAALSGANVLTF | TRBV27 | once | NA | TRBJ2-6
TGTGCCAGCAGCCAGGGGGGCCCGAATGAGCAGTTCTTC | CASSQGGPNEQFF | TRBV3-1 | many | NA | TRBJ2-1
TGTGCCAGCAGTTTAATTATATCCGGGGCAAGCTCCTACGAGCAGTACTTC | CASSLIISGASSYEQYF | TRBV28 | NA | NA | TRBJ2-7
TGTGCCAGCAGCGACGGGGAACTAGTATCCGAGCAGTTCTTC | CASSDGELVSEQFF | TRBV7-2 | NA | NA | TRBJ2-1
TGTGCCACCAGCAGAGGAGGGACAGGGGGAGAGACCCAGTACTTC | CATSRGGTGGETQYF | TRBV15 | few | TRBD1 | TRBJ2-5
TGTGCCAGCAGCGTACCTCCGGGGACTTGGTCGTACAATGAGCAGTTCTTC | CASSVPPGTWSYNEQFF | TRBV9 | NA | NA | TRBJ2-1
TGTGCCAGCAGTTCCGGACTAGCGGGGGCCACCGGGGAGCTGTTTTTT | CASSSGLAGATGELFF | TRBV27 | few | TRBD2 | TRBJ2-2
TGCAGTGCTAGGACCCCCGAACTAGCGGGGACCTACGAGCAGTACTTC | CSARTPELAGTYEQYF | TRBV20-1 | NA | TRBD2 | TRBJ2-7
TGTGCCAGCAGGAAGGGGGCAGTTGGAAACACCATATATTTT | CASRKGAVGNTIYF | TRBV28 | few | TRBD1 | TRBJ1-3
TGTGCCAGCAGCCAAGAGGTGCGGGCGAACACCGGGGAGCTGTTTTTT | CASSQEVRANTGELFF | TRBV4-2 | NA | NA | TRBJ2-2
TGTGCCAGCAGTGATGTAGGCGGGGGGGTAAATGAGCAGTTCTTC | CASSDVGGGVNEQFF | TRBV2 | NA | TRBD2 | TRBJ2-1
TGTGCCAGCAGCTTATTCCGACTAGGGCACATTCGTCGTACGCAGTATTTT | CASSLFRLGHIRRTQYF | TRBV7-9 | NA | NA | TRBJ2-3
TGTGCCAGCAGCCCGACTAGCGGGGAAGGTTCCTACAATGAGCAGTTCTTC | CASSPTSGEGSYNEQFF | TRBV11-2 | NA | TRBD2 | TRBJ2-1
TGTGCCAGCAGTTACGAGTCGCTAGCGGGAGGGAAGTACAATGAGCAGTTCTTC | CASSYESLAGGKYNEQFF | TRBV6-2/TRBV6-3 | NA | TRBD2 | TRBJ2-1
TGTGCCAGCAGCCGCGAGTACGAGCAGTACTTC | CASSREYEQYF | TRBV11-2 | many | NA | TRBJ2-7
TGTGCCAGCCGCGACCTGGCAGGGGGAGAACGGAGCTACACCTTC | CASRDLAGGERSYTF | TRBV6-1 | NA | TRBD1 | TRBJ1-2
TGTGCCAGCAGGACAGGGATGCAGACCCAGTACTTC | CASRTGMQTQYF | TRBV27 | many | TRBD1 | TRBJ2-5
TGTGCCAGCATAATAAGCGGACAGGGCCCTGAGCAGTTCTTC | CASIISGQGPEQFF | TRBV7-9 | NA | TRBD1 | TRBJ2-1
TGCGCCAGCAGCTCGACGGGGCATTCCTACGAGCAGTACTTC | CASSSTGHSYEQYF | TRBV5-1 | few | NA | TRBJ2-7
TGTGCCAGCAGCCAAGGAGGGAATAGCAATCAGCCCCAGCATTTT | CASSQGGNSNQPQHF | TRBV3-1 | few | NA | TRBJ1-5
TGCAGTGCTAGAGCATGGGACAGCCTGGCCCGTGAGCAGTTCTTC | CSARAWDSLAREQFF | TRBV20-1 | few | TRBD1 | TRBJ2-1
TGCGCCACCGATACTAGCGGGAGTTACAATGAGCAGTTCTTC | CATDTSGSYNEQFF | TRBV5-1 | many | TRBD2 | TRBJ2-1
TGTGCCAGCAGTCCAGCCCTAGCGGGGGGCTACAATGAGCAGTTCTTC | CASSPALAGGYNEQFF | TRBV12-3/TRBV12-4 | NA | TRBD2 | TRBJ2-1
TGCGCCAGCAGCCACGGACAGGTTTCAACTAATGAAAAACTGTTTTTT | CASSHGQVSTNEKLFF | TRBV5-1 | few | TRBD1 | TRBJ1-4
TGTGCCAGCAGTTACTCGGCGGGGGGCCTTGTAAGTGAGCAGTTCTTC | CASSYSAGGLVSEQFF | TRBV6-5 | NA | TRBD2 | TRBJ2-1
TGTGCCAGCAGCCGACCCTTGGGGAGGAACACTGAAGCTTTCTTT | CASSRPLGRNTEAFF | TRBV7-9 | NA | NA | TRBJ1-1
TGTGCCAGCAGCTTAGCAGGGTATGGGGAGCTGTTTTTT | CASSLAGYGELFF | TRBV7-2 | few | NA | TRBJ2-2
TGCAGCGTTGCGGGGGCGCTGGGGACTGAAGCTTTCTTT | CSVAGALGTEAFF | TRBV29-1 | NA | NA | TRBJ1-1
TGCGCCAGCAGCCTTGCCCTGGGACTAGCGGACAACTCCTACGAGCAGTACTTC | CASSLALGLADNSYEQYF | TRBV5-1 | NA | TRBD2 | TRBJ2-7
TGTGCCAGCAGCTTAGCCCCCCTTGCTTCAGGCACCGGGGAGCTGTTTTTT | CASSLAPLASGTGELFF | TRBV7-2 | NA | NA | TRBJ2-2
TGCGCCAGCAGCCCCAGGACACCCTCCTACGAGCAGTACTTC | CASSPRTPSYEQYF | TRBV5-1 | NA | NA | TRBJ2-7